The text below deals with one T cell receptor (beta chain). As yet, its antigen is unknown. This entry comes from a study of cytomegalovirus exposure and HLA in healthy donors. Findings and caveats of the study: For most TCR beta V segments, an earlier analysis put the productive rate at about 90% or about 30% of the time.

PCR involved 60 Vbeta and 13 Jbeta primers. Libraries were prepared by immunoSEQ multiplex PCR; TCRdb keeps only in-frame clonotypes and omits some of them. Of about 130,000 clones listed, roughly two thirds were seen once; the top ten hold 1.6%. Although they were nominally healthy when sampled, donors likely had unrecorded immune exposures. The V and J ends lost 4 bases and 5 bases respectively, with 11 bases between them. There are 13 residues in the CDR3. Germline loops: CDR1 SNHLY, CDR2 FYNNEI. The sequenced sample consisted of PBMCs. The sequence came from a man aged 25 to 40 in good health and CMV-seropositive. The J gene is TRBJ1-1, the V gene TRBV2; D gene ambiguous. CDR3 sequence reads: CASSVSLRTEAFF. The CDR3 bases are TGTGCCAGCAGTGTATCCCTTAGAACTGAAGCTTTCTTT.